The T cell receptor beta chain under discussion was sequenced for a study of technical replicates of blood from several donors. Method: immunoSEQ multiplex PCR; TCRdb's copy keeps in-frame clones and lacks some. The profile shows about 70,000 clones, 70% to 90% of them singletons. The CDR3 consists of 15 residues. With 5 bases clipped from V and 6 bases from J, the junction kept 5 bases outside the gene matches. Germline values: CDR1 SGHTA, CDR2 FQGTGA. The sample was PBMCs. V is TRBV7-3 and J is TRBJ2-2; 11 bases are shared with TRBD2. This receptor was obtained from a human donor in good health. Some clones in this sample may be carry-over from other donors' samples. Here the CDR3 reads CASSVTSGSAGELFF. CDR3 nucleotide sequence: TGTGCCAGCAGCGTCACTAGCGGGAGCGCCGGGGAGCTGTTTTTT.